This TCR beta chain was recovered during a study of identical twins. General study results and limits: In beta out-of-frame sequences, the excess sharing between twins was weaker. Memory repertoires showed no such pattern, whereas abundant cord blood beta clonotypes carried fewer insertions.

The CDR3 spans 14 residues. The V gene's germline CDR1 is ENHRY and CDR2 SYGVKD. Trimming stripped 0 bases from V and 2 bases from J, with 8 bases between. Of note for this clonotype: What it binds is unknown.

Unique molecular identifiers were present on cDNA, and template switching added a universal primer site. TCRdb re-analysed the 5' RACE reads in MiXCR, keeping a single row per CDR3 protein. The data contain some 660,000 distinct CDR3 sequences, 8% to 9% of them singletons. The data also belong to a second study, concerning yellow fever vaccine responses in identical twins.

What was sequenced was PBMCs. The V and J genes are TRBV10-3 and TRBJ2-7, with a possible D match to TRBD2 (5 bases). The sequence was obtained from a woman aged 18 to 35 in good health. CDR3 nucleotide sequence: TGTGCCATCAGTGAGTCCGAGGGTCCCTACGAGCAGTACTTC. Its protein product is CAISESEGPYEQYF.